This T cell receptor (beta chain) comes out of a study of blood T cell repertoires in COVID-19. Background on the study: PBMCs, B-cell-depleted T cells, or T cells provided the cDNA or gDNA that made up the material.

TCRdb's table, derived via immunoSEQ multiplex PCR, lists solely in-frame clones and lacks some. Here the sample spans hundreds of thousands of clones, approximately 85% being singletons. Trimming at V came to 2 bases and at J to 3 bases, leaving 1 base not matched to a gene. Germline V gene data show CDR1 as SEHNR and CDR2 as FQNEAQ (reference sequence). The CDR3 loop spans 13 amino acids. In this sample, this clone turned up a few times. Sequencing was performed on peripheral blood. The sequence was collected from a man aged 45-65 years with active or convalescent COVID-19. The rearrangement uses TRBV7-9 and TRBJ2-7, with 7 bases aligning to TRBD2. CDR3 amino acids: CASSLSGGYEQYF. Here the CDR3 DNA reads TGTGCCAGCAGCTTATCGGGGGGCTACGAGCAGTACTTC.